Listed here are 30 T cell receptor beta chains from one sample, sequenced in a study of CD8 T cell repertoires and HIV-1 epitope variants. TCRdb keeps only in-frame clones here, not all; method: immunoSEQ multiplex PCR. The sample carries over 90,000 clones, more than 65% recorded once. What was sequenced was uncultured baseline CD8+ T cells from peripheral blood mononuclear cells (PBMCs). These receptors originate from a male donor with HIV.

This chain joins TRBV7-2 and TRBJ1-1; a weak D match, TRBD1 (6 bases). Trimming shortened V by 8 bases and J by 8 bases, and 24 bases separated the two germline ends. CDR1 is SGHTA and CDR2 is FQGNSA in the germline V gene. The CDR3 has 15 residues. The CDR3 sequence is CASLPRPDRTREAFF. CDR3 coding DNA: TGTGCCAGCCTGCCACGACCCGACAGGACGAGGGAAGCTTTCTTT. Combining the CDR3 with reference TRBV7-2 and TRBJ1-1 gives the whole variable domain GAGVSQSPSNKVTEKGKDVELRCDPISGHTALYWYRQSLGQGLEFLIYFQGNSAPDKSGLPSDRFSAERTGGSVSTLTIQRTQQEDSAVYLCASLPRPDRTREAFFGQGTRLTVV.

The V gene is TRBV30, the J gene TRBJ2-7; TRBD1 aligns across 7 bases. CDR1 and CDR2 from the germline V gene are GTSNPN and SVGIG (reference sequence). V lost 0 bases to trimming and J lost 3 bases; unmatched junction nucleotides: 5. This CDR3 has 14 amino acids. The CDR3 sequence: CAWSVTQGVYEQYF. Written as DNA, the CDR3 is TGTGCCTGGAGTGTCACCCAGGGGGTCTACGAGCAGTACTTC.

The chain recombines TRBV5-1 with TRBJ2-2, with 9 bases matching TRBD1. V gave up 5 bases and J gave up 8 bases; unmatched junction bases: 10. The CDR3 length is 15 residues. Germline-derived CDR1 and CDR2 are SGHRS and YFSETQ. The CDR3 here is CASSKGQGRSGELFF. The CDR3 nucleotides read TGCGCCAGCAGTAAAGGACAGGGGCGGTCGGGGGAGCTGTTTTTT.

The chain's CDR3 is CASRPTSTDTQYF. CDR3 nucleotide sequence: TGTGCCAGCAGGCCTACTAGCACAGATACGCAGTATTTT. The rearrangement uses TRBV28 and TRBJ2-3; D is unclear. The CDR3 has 13 residues. The germline CDR1 and CDR2 sequences are MDHEN and SYDVKM. V lost 6 bases, J lost 0 bases, and 7 bases lay in between.

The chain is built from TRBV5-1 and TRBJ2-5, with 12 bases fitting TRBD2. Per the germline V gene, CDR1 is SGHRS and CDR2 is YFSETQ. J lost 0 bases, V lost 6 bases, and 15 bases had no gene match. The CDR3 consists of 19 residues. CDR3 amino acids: CASTIGLAGGPGYQETQYF. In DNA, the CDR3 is TGCGCCAGCACAATAGGGCTAGCGGGGGGGCCGGGATACCAAGAGACCCAGTACTTC.

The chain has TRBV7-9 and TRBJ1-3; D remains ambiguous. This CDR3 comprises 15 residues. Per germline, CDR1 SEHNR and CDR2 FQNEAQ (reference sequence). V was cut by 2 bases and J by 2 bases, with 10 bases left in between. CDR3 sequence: CASSLIRDAGNTIYF. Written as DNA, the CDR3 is TGTGCCAGCAGCTTAATCCGGGATGCTGGAAACACCATATATTTT.

The CDR3 loop is CASTEGASSTDTQYF. The CDR3 bases are TGTGCCAGCACCGAGGGGGCTTCTAGCACAGATACGCAGTATTTT. The chain uses TRBV5-6 and TRBJ2-3, with 7 bases fitting TRBD1. The germline V gene encodes CDR1 SGHDT and CDR2 YYEEEE. This CDR3 spans 15 amino acids. The junction had 7 bases not matched to a gene; V was cut back by 6 bases and J by 0 bases.

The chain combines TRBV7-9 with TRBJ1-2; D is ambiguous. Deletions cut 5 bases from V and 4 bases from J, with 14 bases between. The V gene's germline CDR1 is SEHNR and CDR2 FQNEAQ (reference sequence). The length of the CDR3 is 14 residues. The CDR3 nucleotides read TGTGCCAGCAGCGCAACGGAGTTCGGCTATGGCTACACCTTC. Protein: CASSATEFGYGYTF.

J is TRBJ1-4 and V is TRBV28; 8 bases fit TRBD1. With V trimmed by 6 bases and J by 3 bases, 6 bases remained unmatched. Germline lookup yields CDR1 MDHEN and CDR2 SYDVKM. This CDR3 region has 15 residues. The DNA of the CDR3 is TGTGCCAGCAGCCTCGTACAGGGGGCTAATGAAAAACTGTTTTTT. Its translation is CASSLVQGANEKLFF.

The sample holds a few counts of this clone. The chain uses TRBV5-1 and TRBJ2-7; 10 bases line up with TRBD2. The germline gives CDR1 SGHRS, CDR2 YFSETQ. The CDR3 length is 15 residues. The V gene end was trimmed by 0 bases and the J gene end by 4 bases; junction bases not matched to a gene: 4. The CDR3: CASSLVAGGNYEQYF. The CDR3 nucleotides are TGCGCCAGCAGCTTGGTAGCGGGGGGTAATTACGAGCAGTACTTC.

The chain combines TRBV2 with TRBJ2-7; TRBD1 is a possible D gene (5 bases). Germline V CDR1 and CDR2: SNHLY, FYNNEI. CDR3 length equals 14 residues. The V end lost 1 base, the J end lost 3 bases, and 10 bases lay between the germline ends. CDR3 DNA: TGTGCCAGCAGTGAAGGGGGCGCGGTCTACGAGCAGTACTTC. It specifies CASSEGGAVYEQYF.

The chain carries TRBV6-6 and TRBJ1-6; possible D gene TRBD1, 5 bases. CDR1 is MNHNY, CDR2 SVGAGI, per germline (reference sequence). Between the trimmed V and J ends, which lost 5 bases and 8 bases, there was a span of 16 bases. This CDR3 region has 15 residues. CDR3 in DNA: TGTGCCAGCAGTCAGGGCGGAGGTAGGGATTCACCCCTCCACTTT. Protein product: CASSQGGGRDSPLHF.

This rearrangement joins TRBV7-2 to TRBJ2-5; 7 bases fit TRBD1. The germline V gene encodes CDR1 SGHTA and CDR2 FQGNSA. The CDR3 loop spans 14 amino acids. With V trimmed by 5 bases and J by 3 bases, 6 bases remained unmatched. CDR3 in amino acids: CASSTGTVKETQYF. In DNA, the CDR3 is TGTGCCAGCAGCACCGGGACAGTCAAAGAGACCCAGTACTTC. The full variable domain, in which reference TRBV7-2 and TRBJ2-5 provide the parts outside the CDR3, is GAGVSQSPSNKVTEKGKDVELRCDPISGHTALYWYRQSLGQGLEFLIYFQGNSAPDKSGLPSDRFSAERTGGSVSTLTIQRTQQEDSAVYLCASSTGTVKETQYFGPGTRLLVL.

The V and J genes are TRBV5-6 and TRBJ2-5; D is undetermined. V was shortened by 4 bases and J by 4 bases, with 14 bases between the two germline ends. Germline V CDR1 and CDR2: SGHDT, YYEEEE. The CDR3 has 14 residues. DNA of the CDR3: TGTGCCAGCAGCCCCGGAATCGGAAGAGAGACCCAGTACTTC. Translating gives CASSPGIGRETQYF. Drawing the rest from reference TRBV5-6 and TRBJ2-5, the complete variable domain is DAGVTQSPTHLIKTRGQQVTLRCSPKSGHDTVSWYQQALGQGPQFIFQYYEEEERQRGNFPDRFSGHQFPNYSSELNVNALLLGDSALYLCASSPGIGRETQYFGPGTRLLVL.

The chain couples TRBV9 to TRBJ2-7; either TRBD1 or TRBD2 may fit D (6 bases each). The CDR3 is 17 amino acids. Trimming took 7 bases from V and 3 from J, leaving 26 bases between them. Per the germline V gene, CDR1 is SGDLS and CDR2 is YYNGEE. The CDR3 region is CASSGDTTGVGFYEQYF. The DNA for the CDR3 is TGTGCCAGCTCGGGGGACACGACGGGAGTGGGTTTCTACGAGCAGTACTTC.

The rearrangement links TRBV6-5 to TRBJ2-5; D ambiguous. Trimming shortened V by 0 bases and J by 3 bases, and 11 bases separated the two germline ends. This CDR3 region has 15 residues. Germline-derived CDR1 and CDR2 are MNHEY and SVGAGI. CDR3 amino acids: CASSYSPPGEETQYF. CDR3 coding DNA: TGTGCCAGCAGTTACTCGCCCCCCGGAGAAGAGACCCAGTACTTC.

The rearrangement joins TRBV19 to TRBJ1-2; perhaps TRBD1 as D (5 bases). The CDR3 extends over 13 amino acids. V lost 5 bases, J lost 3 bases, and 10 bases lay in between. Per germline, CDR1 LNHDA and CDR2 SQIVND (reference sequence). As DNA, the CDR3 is TGTGCCAGTAGTGCACAGGTGTACTATGGCTACACCTTC. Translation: CASSAQVYYGYTF.

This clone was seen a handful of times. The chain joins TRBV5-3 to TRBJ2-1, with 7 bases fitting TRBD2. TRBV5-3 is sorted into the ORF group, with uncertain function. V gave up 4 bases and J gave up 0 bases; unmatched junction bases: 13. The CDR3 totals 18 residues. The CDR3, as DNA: TGTGCCAGAAGCGCCCTACCTAGCGGCCCTAGCTCCTACAATGAGCAGTTCTTC. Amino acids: CARSALPSGPSSYNEQFF.

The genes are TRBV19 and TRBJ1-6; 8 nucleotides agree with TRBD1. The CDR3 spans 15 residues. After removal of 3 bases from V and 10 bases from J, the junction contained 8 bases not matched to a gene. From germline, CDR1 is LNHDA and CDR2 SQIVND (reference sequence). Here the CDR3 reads CASSMKTGARSPLHF. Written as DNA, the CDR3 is TGTGCCAGTAGTATGAAGACAGGGGCTAGGTCACCCCTCCACTTT.

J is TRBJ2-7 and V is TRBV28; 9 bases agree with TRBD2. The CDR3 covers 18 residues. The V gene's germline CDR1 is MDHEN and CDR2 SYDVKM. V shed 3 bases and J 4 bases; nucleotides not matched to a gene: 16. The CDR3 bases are TGTGCCAGCAGTTTTCGCCTCACCTCAGGACTAGCGAGGTACGAGCAGTACTTC. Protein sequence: CASSFRLTSGLARYEQYF.

In DNA form, the CDR3 reads TGTGCCAGCAGCTCCGGGGGGTTTTCGAGTACGGGGGACTATGGCTACACCTTC. Protein product: CASSSGGFSSTGDYGYTF. V usage is TRBV5-4 and J usage is TRBJ1-2; TRBD1 is a possible D gene (5 bases). With 3 bases removed from V and 3 bases from J, the gap between germline ends came to 24 bases. Germline V lookup: CDR1 SGHNT, CDR2 YYREEE (reference sequence). The CDR3 sequence is 18 residues long.

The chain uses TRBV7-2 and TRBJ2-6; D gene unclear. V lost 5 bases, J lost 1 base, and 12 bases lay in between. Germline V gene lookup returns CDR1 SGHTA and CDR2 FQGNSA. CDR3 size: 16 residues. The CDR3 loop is CASSQPSGSGANVLTF. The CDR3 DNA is TGTGCCAGCAGCCAGCCGTCCGGATCTGGGGCCAACGTCCTGACTTTC.

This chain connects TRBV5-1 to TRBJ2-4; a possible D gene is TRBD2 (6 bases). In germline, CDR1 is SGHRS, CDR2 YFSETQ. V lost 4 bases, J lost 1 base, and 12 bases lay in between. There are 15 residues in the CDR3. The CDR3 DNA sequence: TGCGCCAGCAGCCCACGGGGGTTGGCCAAAAACATTCAGTACTTC. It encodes CASSPRGLAKNIQYF.

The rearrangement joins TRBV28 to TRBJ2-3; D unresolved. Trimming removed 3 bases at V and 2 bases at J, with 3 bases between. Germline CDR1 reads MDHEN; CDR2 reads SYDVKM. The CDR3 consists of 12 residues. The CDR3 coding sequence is TGTGCCAGCAGTTTTTCCACAGATACGCAGTATTTT. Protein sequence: CASSFSTDTQYF. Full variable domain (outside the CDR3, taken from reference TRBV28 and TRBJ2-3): DVKVTQSSRYLVKRTGEKVFLECVQDMDHENMFWYRQDPGLGLRLIYFSYDVKMKEKGDIPEGYSVSREKKERFSLILESASTNQTSMYLCASSFSTDTQYFGPGTRLTVL.

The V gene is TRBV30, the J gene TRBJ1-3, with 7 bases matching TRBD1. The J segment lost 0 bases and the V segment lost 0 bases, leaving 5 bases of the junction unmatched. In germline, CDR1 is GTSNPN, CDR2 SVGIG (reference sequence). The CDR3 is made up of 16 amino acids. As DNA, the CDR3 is TGTGCCTGGAGTGTACCCCAGGGGGACTCTGGAAACACCATATATTTT. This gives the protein CAWSVPQGDSGNTIYF.

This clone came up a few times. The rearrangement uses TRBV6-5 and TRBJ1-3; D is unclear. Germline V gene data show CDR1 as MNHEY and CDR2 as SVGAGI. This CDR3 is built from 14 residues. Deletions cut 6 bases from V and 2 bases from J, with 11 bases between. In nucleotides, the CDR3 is TGTGCCAGCAGCAACAGCCGCACTGGAAACACCATATATTTT. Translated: CASSNSRTGNTIYF.

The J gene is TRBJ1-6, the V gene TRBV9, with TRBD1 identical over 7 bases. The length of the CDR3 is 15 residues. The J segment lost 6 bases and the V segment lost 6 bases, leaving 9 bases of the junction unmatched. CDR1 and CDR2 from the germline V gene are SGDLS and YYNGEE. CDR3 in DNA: TGTGCCAGCACCTATTCGACAGGGACTAATTCACCCCTCCACTTT. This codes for CASTYSTGTNSPLHF.

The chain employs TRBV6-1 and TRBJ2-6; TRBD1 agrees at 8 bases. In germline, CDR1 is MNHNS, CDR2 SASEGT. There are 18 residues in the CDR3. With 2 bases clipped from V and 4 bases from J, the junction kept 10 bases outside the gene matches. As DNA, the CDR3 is TGTGCCAGCAGTGAATGGGGGCAGGGGGCGATCGGGGCCAACGTCCTGACTTTC. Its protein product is CASSEWGQGAIGANVLTF.

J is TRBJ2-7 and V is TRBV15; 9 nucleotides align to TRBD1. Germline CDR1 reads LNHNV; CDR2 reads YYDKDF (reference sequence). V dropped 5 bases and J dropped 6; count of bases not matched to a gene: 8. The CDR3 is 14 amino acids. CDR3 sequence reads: CATSVGTGLGEQYF. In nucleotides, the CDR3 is TGTGCCACCAGCGTCGGGACAGGGCTAGGCGAGCAGTACTTC.

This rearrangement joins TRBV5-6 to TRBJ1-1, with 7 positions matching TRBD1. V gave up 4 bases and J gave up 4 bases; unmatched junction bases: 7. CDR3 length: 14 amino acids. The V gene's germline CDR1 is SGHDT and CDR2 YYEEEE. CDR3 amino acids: CASSRQGGGTEAFF. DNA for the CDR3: TGTGCCAGCAGCCGACAGGGAGGTGGCACTGAAGCTTTCTTT.